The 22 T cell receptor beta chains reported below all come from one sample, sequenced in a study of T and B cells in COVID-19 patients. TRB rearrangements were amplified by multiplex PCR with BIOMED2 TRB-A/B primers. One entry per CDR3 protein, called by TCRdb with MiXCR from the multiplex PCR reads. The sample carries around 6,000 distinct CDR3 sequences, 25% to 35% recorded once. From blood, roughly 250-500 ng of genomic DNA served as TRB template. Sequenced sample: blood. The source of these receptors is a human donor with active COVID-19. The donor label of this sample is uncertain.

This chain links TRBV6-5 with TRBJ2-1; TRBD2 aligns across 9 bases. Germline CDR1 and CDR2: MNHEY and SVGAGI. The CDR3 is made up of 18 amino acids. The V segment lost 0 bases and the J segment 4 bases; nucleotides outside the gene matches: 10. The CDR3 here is CASSYSISGGLIYNEQFF. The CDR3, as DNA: TGTGCCAGCAGTTACTCTATTAGCGGGGGCCTCATATACAATGAGCAGTTCTTC.

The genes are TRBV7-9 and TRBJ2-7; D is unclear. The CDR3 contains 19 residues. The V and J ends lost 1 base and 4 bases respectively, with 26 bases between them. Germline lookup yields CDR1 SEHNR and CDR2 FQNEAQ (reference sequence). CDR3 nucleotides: TGTGCCAGCAGCTTAGTGGTAATGCGCACGATTCCTTTGATTTACGAGCAGTACTTC. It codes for CASSLVVMRTIPLIYEQYF.

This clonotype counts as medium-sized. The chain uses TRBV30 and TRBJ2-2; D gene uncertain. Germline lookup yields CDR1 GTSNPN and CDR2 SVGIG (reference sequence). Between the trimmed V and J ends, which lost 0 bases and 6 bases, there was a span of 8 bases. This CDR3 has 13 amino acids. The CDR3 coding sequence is TGTGCCTGGAGTGTAGACCGCCCCGGGGAGCTGTTTTTT. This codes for CAWSVDRPGELFF.

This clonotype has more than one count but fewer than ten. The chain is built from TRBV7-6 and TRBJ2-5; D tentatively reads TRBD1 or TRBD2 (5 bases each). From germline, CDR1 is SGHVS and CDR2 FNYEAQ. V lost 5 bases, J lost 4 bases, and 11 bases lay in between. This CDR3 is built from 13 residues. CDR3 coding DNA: TGTGCCAGCAGCAGGGGACCGACAGAGACCCAGTACTTC. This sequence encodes CASSRGPTETQYF.

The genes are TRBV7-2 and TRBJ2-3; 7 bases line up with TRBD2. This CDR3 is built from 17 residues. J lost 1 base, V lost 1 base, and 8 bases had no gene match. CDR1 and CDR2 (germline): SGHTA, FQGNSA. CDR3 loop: CASSLVKLARGTDTQYF. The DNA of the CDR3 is TGTGCCAGCAGCTTAGTTAAACTAGCGAGGGGCACAGATACGCAGTATTTT.

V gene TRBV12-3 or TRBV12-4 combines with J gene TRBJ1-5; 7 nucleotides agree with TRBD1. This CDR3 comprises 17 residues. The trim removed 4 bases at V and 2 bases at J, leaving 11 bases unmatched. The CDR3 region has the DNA TGTGCCAGCAGTTCCCAGGGGGAGGGTTTCGGCAATCAGCCCCAGCATTTT. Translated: CASSSQGEGFGNQPQHF.

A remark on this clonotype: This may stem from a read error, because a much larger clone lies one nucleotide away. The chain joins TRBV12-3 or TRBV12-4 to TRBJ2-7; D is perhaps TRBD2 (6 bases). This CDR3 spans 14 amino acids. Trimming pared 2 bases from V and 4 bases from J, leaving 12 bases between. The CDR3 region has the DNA TGTGCCAGCAGTTTAAGGCTAGCGTCATACGAGCAGTACTTC. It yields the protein CASSLRLASYEQYF.

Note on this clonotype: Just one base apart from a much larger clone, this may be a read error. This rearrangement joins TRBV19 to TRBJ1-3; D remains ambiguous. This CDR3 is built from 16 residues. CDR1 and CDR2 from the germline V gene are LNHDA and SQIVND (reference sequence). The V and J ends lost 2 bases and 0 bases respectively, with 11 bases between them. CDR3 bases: TGTGCCAGTAGTATATTTGAGATCTCCTCTGGAAACACCATATATTTT. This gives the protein CASSIFEISSGNTIYF.

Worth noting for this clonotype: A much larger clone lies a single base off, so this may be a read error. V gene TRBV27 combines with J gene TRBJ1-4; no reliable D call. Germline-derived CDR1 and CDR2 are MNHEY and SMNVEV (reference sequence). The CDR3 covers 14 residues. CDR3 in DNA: TGTGCCAGCAGTTTCGGACTCTCGGGTGAAATACTGTTTTTT. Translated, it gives CASSFGLSGEILFF.

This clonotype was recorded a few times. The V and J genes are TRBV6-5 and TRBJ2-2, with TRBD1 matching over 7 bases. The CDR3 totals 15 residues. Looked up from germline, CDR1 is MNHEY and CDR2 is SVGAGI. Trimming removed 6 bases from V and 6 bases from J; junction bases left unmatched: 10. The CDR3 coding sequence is TGTGCCAGCAGGGTAGGGACAGCTTTTCCCGGGGAGCTGTTTTTT. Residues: CASRVGTAFPGELFF.

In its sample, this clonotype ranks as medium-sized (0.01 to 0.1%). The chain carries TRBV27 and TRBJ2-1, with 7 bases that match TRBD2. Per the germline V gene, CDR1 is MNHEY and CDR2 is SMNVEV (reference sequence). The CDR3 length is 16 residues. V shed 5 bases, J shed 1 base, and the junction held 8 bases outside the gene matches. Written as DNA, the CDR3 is TGTGCCAGCAGTCCTCCCCGGGAGGCGTCCTACAATGAGCAGTTCTTC. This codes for CASSPPREASYNEQFF.

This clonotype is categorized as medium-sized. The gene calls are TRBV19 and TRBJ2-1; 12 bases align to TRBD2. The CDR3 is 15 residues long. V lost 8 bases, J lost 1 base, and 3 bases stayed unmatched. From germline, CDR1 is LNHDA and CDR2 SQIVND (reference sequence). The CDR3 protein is CASWTSGASYNEQFF. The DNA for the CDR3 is TGTGCCAGTTGGACTAGCGGGGCTTCCTACAATGAGCAGTTCTTC.

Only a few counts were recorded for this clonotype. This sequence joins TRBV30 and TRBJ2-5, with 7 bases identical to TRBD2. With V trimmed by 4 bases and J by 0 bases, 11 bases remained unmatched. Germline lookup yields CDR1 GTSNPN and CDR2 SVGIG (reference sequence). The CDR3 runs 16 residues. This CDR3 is CAWTLKWGGNQETQYF. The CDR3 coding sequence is TGTGCCTGGACCCTCAAATGGGGGGGGAACCAAGAGACCCAGTACTTC.

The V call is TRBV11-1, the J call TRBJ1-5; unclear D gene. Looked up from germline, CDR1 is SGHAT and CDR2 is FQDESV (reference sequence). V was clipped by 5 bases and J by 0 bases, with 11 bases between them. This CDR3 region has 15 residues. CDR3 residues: CASSPPGNSNQPQHF. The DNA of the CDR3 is TGTGCCAGCAGCCCCCCTGGGAATAGCAATCAGCCCCAGCATTTT.

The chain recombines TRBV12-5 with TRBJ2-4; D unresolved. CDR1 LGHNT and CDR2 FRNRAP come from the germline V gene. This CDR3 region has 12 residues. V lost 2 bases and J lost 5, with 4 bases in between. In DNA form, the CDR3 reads TGTGCTAGTGGTTTGTCGCAAAACATTCAGTACTTC. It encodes CASGLSQNIQYF.

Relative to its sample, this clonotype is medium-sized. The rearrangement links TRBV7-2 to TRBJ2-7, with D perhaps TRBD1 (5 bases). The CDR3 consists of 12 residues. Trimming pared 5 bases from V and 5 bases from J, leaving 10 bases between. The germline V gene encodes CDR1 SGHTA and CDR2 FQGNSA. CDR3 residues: CASSGLGHEQYF. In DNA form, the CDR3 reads TGTGCCAGCAGCGGGTTGGGGCACGAGCAGTACTTC.

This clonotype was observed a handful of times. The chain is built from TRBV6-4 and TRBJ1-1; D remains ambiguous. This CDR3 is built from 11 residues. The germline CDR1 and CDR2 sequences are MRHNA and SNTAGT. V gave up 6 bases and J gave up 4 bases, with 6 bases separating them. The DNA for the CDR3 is TGTGCCAGCAGGGGTGGCACTGAAGCTTTCTTT. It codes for CASRGGTEAFF.

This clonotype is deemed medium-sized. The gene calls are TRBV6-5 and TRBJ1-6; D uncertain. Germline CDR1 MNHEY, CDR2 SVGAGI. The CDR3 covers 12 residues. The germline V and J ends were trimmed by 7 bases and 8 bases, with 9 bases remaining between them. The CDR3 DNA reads TGTGCCAGCAAAGTGGGTTATTCACCCCTCCACTTT. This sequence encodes CASKVGYSPLHF.

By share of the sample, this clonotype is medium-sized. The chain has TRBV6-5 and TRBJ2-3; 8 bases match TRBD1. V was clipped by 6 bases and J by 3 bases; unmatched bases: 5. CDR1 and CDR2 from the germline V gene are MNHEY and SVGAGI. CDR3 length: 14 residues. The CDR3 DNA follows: TGTGCCAGCAGACTCGGACAGGGAACAGATACGCAGTATTTT. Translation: CASRLGQGTDTQYF.

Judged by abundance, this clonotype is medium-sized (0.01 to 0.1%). CDR3 protein: CASSYPKGGLYEQYF. The DNA of the CDR3 is TGTGCCAGCAGTTACCCTAAGGGGGGCCTCTACGAGCAGTACTTC. The J gene is TRBJ2-7, the V gene TRBV6-5, with D perhaps assigned TRBD1 or TRBD2 (6 bases each). In germline, CDR1 is MNHEY, CDR2 SVGAGI. Trimming removed 2 bases at V and 3 bases at J, with 14 bases between. The CDR3 is made up of 15 amino acids.

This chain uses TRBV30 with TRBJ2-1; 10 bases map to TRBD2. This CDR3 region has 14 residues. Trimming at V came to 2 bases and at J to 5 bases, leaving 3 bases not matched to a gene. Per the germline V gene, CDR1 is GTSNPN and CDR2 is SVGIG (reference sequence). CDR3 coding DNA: TGTGCCTGGAGTTCTCTAGCGGGAGACAATGAGCAGTTCTTC. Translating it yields CAWSSLAGDNEQFF.

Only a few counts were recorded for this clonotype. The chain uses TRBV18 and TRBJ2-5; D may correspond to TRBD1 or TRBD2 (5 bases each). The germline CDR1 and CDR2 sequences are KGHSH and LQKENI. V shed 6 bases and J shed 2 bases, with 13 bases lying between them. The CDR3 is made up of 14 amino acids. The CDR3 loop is CASSPPGAQETQYF. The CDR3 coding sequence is TGTGCCAGCTCCCCCCCCGGGGCTCAAGAGACCCAGTACTTC.